Below, 10 T cell receptor beta chains from the same sample are listed, as sequenced in a study of beta chain features in type 1 diabetes. Study-level points and caveats: Significant though moderate, a shortening of TCRB CDR3s appeared in all four CD4+ subsets of Type 1 diabetes patients.

Expressed TCRB transcripts were sequenced because the isolated RNA had all been reverse transcribed beforehand. Assay used: immunoSEQ multiplex PCR; TCRdb lists only in-frame clones, some missing. The table includes approximately 170,000 clones, roughly 8% detected once. These receptors' antigens are unknown. Sequencing was done on a sample of central memory CD4+ T cells from blood. The receptor set was obtained from a woman in her 40s with type 1 diabetes.

A few counts support this clone. V gene TRBV9 combines with J gene TRBJ2-1; 9 bases map to TRBD1. With V trimmed by 4 bases and J by 4 bases, 6 bases remained unmatched. The CDR3 runs to 15 residues. Germline CDR1 and CDR2: SGDLS and YYNGEE. CDR3 residues: CASSSGQGLYNEQFF. CDR3 DNA: TGTGCCAGCAGCTCGGGACAGGGCCTATACAATGAGCAGTTCTTC.

This clone was observed many times. The chain combines TRBV4-2 with TRBJ2-3; D gene unclear. V dropped 4 bases and J dropped 2 bases, with 10 bases sitting between them. CDR1 and CDR2 (germline): LGHNA, YNFKEQ. There are 14 residues in the CDR3. DNA of the CDR3: TGTGCCAGCAGCCTAAACGCGCCCACAGATACGCAGTATTTT. Its protein product is CASSLNAPTDTQYF.

The rearrangement uses TRBV19 and TRBJ1-2, with D possibly matching TRBD1 (6 bases). The CDR3 loop spans 14 amino acids. Trimming took 7 bases from V and 2 from J, leaving 14 bases between them. In germline, CDR1 is LNHDA, CDR2 SQIVND (reference sequence). Here the CDR3 reads CASIPRGINYGYTF. The CDR3 DNA sequence: TGTGCCAGTATCCCCAGGGGAATCAACTATGGCTACACCTTC.

This chain uses TRBV6-6 with TRBJ2-1, with D perhaps TRBD1 (5 bases). Germline V CDR1 and CDR2: MNHNY, SVGAGI (reference sequence). Trimming shortened V by 7 bases and J by 8 bases, and 15 bases separated the two germline ends. This CDR3 contains 13 residues. CDR3 coding DNA: TGTGCCAGCACTCCCGGCAGGGCTCATGAGCAGTTCTTC. It translates to CASTPGRAHEQFF.

This clone was seen at least ten times. The chain links TRBV19 to TRBJ1-1; weak D call: TRBD1 (6 bases). Trimming took 7 bases from V and 3 from J, leaving 15 bases between them. This CDR3 is built from 14 residues. CDR1 is LNHDA and CDR2 is SQIVND in the germline V gene (reference sequence). The CDR3 reads CASTRDTRYTEAFF. In nucleotides, the CDR3 is TGTGCCAGTACTAGGGACACCCGGTACACTGAAGCTTTCTTT.

The chain joins TRBV29-1 to TRBJ2-7, with 9 bases matching TRBD1. Germline assignment: CDR1 SQVTM and CDR2 ANQGSEA. CDR3 length: 15 amino acids. J gave up 1 base and V 6 bases, and 10 bases lay outside the gene matches. CDR3 DNA sequence: TGCAGCGTAAGAGGGACAGGGTTTCTTTCCTACGAGCAGTACTTC. It codes for CSVRGTGFLSYEQYF.

This chain uses TRBV10-3 with TRBJ1-5; the D is unclear. Trimming removed 0 bases from V and 1 base from J, with 10 bases in between. Germline CDR1 reads ENHRY; CDR2 reads SYGVKD. The CDR3 is made up of 16 amino acids. In DNA form, the CDR3 reads TGTGCCATCAGTGAGTCGGGCAGGAGGAGCAATCAGCCCCAGCATTTT. Protein: CAISESGRRSNQPQHF.

This sequence joins TRBV7-2 and TRBJ1-3; D is possibly TRBD1 (5 bases). The ends were cut back, 5 bases at V and 7 bases at J, with 9 bases in the middle. This CDR3 region has 12 residues. The germline CDR1 and CDR2 sequences are SGHTA and FQGNSA. The CDR3 coding sequence is TGTGCCAGCAGCGGGACTTCGAACACCATATATTTT. The encoded protein is CASSGTSNTIYF. Together with reference TRBV7-2 and TRBJ1-3, the CDR3 gives the full variable domain: GAGVSQSPSNKVTEKGKDVELRCDPISGHTALYWYRQSLGQGLEFLIYFQGNSAPDKSGLPSDRFSAERTGGSVSTLTIQRTQQEDSAVYLCASSGTSNTIYFGEGSWLTVV.

This clone was seen more than once but under ten times. This chain links TRBV28 with TRBJ1-5; D possibly corresponds to TRBD1 (5 bases). The CDR3 runs to 14 residues. Germline assignment: CDR1 MDHEN and CDR2 SYDVKM. The V end was cut by 5 bases, the J end by 0 bases, with 8 bases between. CDR3 DNA: TGTGCCAGCAGTCGGACACTTAGCAATCAGCCCCAGCATTTT. It is translated as CASSRTLSNQPQHF. The full variable domain, in which reference TRBV28 and TRBJ1-5 provide the parts outside the CDR3, is DVKVTQSSRYLVKRTGEKVFLECVQDMDHENMFWYRQDPGLGLRLIYFSYDVKMKEKGDIPEGYSVSREKKERFSLILESASTNQTSMYLCASSRTLSNQPQHFGDGTRLSIL.

This clone was recorded at least ten times. This sequence joins TRBV4-3 and TRBJ2-5; 14 bases align to TRBD2. Looked up from germline, CDR1 is LGHNA and CDR2 is YSLEER. The CDR3 consists of 18 residues. Trimming at V came to 0 bases and at J to 1 base, leaving 4 bases not matched to a gene. CDR3: CASSQDGLAGGSQETQYF. The CDR3 coding sequence is TGCGCCAGCAGCCAAGATGGACTAGCGGGGGGATCCCAAGAGACCCAGTACTTC.